Below, 20 T cell receptor beta chains from the same sample are listed, as sequenced in a study of cytomegalovirus exposure and HLA in healthy donors. The PCR made use of 60 Vbeta and 13 Jbeta primers. TCRdb's copy holds only in-frame clones and misses some; the assay was immunoSEQ multiplex PCR. This table has around 190,000 clones, 81% appearing once. The sequenced sample was PBMCs. All receptors come from a man aged 18 to 29 in good health and CMV-seronegative.

This sequence joins TRBV7-6 and TRBJ1-1, with TRBD1 matching over 7 bases. CDR3 length equals 13 residues. The trim removed 5 bases at V and 4 bases at J, leaving 4 bases unmatched. The germline V gene has CDR1 SGHVS and CDR2 FNYEAQ. The CDR3 sequence is CASSTDRRTEAFF. The CDR3 DNA reads TGTGCCAGCAGCACGGACAGGCGCACTGAAGCTTTCTTT. Full variable domain (remainder filled in from reference TRBV7-6 and TRBJ1-1): GAGVSQSPRYKVTKRGQDVALRCDPISGHVSLYWYRQALGQGPEFLTYFNYEAQQDKSGLPNDRFSAERPEGSISTLTIQRTEQRDSAMYRCASSTDRRTEAFFGQGTRLTVV.

Only a few counts were recorded for this clone. Additional DNA sequences in this sample encode the identical CDR3. J is TRBJ2-1 and V is TRBV19; 7 bases agree with TRBD1. This CDR3 is 14 amino acids long. The V segment lost 6 bases and the J segment 0 bases; nucleotides outside the gene matches: 2. Looked up from germline, CDR1 is LNHDA and CDR2 is SQIVND (reference sequence). The CDR3 DNA sequence: TGTGCCAGTAGCAGGGACAGCTCCTACAATGAGCAGTTCTTC. Translating it yields CASSRDSSYNEQFF.

The rearrangement links TRBV5-1 to TRBJ2-7; 11 bases match TRBD2. Germline CDR1 is SGHRS and CDR2 is YFSETQ. Trimming removed 2 bases from V and 1 base from J; junction bases left unmatched: 8. The CDR3 is 17 amino acids. The CDR3 DNA reads as TGCGCCAGCAGCTTAGCTAGCGGGGGGCAGGTTTCCTACGAGCAGTACTTC. Amino acids: CASSLASGGQVSYEQYF.

This clone was recorded once. Here the CDR3 reads CASSPSSGSPHEQYF. The CDR3 DNA sequence: TGTGCCAGCAGTCCCTCTAGCGGGAGTCCCCACGAGCAGTACTTC. The rearrangement uses TRBV27 and TRBJ2-7, with TRBD2 matching 10 bases. The CDR3 is made up of 15 amino acids. The germline gives CDR1 MNHEY, CDR2 SMNVEV (reference sequence). V gave up 5 bases and J gave up 5 bases; unmatched junction bases: 9.

This clone was counted between two and nine times. V is TRBV7-2 and J is TRBJ1-1, with D tentatively TRBD1 (5 bases). Germline V lookup: CDR1 SGHTA, CDR2 FQGNSA. CDR3 length: 14 amino acids. Trimming cost V 1 base and J 3 bases, with 9 bases left between them. This CDR3 reads CASSLEGRYTEAFF. As DNA, the CDR3 is TGTGCCAGCAGCTTAGAGGGGCGGTACACTGAAGCTTTCTTT.

This chain connects TRBV6-6 to TRBJ1-5; D gene ambiguous. CDR1 and CDR2 (germline): MNHNY, SVGAGI (reference sequence). V dropped 7 bases and J dropped 0 bases, with 7 bases sitting between them. This CDR3 spans 13 amino acids. CDR3 sequence reads: CASKLYSNQPQHF. DNA of the CDR3: TGTGCCAGCAAGCTTTATAGCAATCAGCCCCAGCATTTT.

This chain joins TRBV5-8 and TRBJ2-2; possibly TRBD1 for D (5 bases). Per the germline V gene, CDR1 is SGHTS and CDR2 is YDEGEE. V was pared by 5 bases and J by 1 base, with 12 bases between. The CDR3 consists of 15 residues. The CDR3 loop reads CASRGRQRNTGELFF. CDR3 bases: TGTGCCAGCAGAGGACGACAGCGGAACACCGGGGAGCTGTTTTTT.

The V gene is TRBV9, the J gene TRBJ1-5, with 8 nucleotides matching TRBD1. The germline gives CDR1 SGDLS, CDR2 YYNGEE. V was clipped by 3 bases and J by 2 bases; unmatched bases: 10. The CDR3 spans 17 residues. The CDR3 DNA is TGTGCCAGCAGCGCGGAAGACAGGGGATACGGCAATCAGCCCCAGCATTTT. Its translation is CASSAEDRGYGNQPQHF.

The chain employs TRBV7-8 and TRBJ1-5; unclear D gene. The CDR3 contains 13 residues. Trimming shortened V by 0 bases and J by 8 bases, and 8 bases separated the two germline ends. Germline CDR1 SGHVS, CDR2 FQNEAQ. CDR3: CASSLALEEPQHF. The CDR3 nucleotides read TGTGCCAGCAGCTTAGCGCTCGAGGAGCCCCAGCATTTT.

This clone has only one observation. This chain uses TRBV4-3 with TRBJ1-1; no reliable D call. Trimming shortened V by 1 base and J by 0 bases, and 12 bases separated the two germline ends. The CDR3 sequence is 16 residues long. Germline V gene data show CDR1 as LGHNA and CDR2 as YSLEER. The CDR3 sequence is CASSQGLAGMNTEAFF. The CDR3 nucleotides are TGCGCCAGCAGCCAAGGGCTCGCGGGGATGAACACTGAAGCTTTCTTT.

CDR3: CASSRQRSDTQYF. The CDR3 nucleotides read TGCGCCAGCAGCCGCCAAAGGAGCGATACGCAGTATTTT. V is TRBV4-3 and J is TRBJ2-3; D gene ambiguous. Trimming pared 4 bases from V and 6 bases from J, leaving 11 bases between. This CDR3 contains 13 residues. CDR1 and CDR2 (germline): LGHNA, YSLEER.

This chain uses TRBV18 with TRBJ2-7; TRBD2 is a possible D gene (6 bases). Germline assignment: CDR1 KGHSH and CDR2 LQKENI. CDR3 length: 13 amino acids. V gave up 0 bases and J gave up 11 bases, with 14 bases separating them. DNA for the CDR3: TGTGCCAGCTCACCACCCGGTGCTGAGCGGGAGTACTTC. Translation: CASSPPGAEREYF.

The chain has TRBV2 and TRBJ2-1, with 11 bases matching TRBD1. The CDR3 totals 15 residues. Germline V CDR1 and CDR2: SNHLY, FYNNEI. J was trimmed by 14 bases and V by 6 bases; bases with no gene match: 15. CDR3 protein: CASRTGQGVTAGEFF. CDR3 sequence (DNA): TGTGCCAGCAGGACGGGACAGGGGGTGACGGCGGGAGAGTTCTTC.

The V call is TRBV27, the J call TRBJ2-7, with 9 nucleotides matching TRBD1. The CDR3 is 15 amino acids. Losses at the gene ends were 4 bases for V and 3 bases for J; bases not matched to a gene: 7. CDR1 is MNHEY and CDR2 is SMNVEV in the germline V gene (reference sequence). This chain's CDR3 is CASSSVGDRVYEQYF. The CDR3 coding sequence is TGTGCCAGCAGTTCGGTTGGGGACAGGGTCTACGAGCAGTACTTC.

The chain employs TRBV7-8 and TRBJ2-3; D may be TRBD2 (6 bases). Germline V lookup: CDR1 SGHVS, CDR2 FQNEAQ. V was trimmed by 0 bases and J by 2 bases, leaving 15 bases between them. There are 17 residues in the CDR3. CDR3 residues: CASSLAILAQDTDTQYF. DNA of the CDR3: TGTGCCAGCAGCTTAGCGATCCTAGCGCAAGACACAGATACGCAGTATTTT.

V usage is TRBV19 and J usage is TRBJ2-3, with 9 bases identical to TRBD1. Germline assignment: CDR1 LNHDA and CDR2 SQIVND (reference sequence). With V trimmed by 7 bases and J by 3 bases, 5 bases remained unmatched. CDR3 length: 14 amino acids. The CDR3 nucleotides are TGTGCCAGTAACTTGGGACAGGGAACAGATACGCAGTATTTT. Its translation is CASNLGQGTDTQYF.

This chain connects TRBV29-1 to TRBJ2-1; D possibly corresponds to TRBD2 (6 bases). The CDR3 has 14 residues. Trimming left V 5 bases short and J 4 bases short, with 15 bases between. Looked up from germline, CDR1 is SQVTM and CDR2 is ANQGSEA. The CDR3 loop is CSVRWEVAYNEQFF. The CDR3 bases are TGCAGCGTTAGGTGGGAGGTGGCTTACAATGAGCAGTTCTTC.

The genes are TRBV6-5 and TRBJ2-3; 7 bases are a match to TRBD1. Trimming at V came to 6 bases and at J to 4 bases, leaving 4 bases not matched to a gene. Germline CDR1 and CDR2: MNHEY and SVGAGI. The CDR3 is made up of 13 amino acids. CDR3 nucleotides: TGTGCCAGCAGCCAGACAGGGTCAGATACGCAGTATTTT. This codes for CASSQTGSDTQYF.

The V call is TRBV7-8, the J call TRBJ2-2; the D gene is possibly TRBD1 (6 bases). From germline, CDR1 is SGHVS and CDR2 FQNEAQ. This CDR3 region has 16 residues. Trimming shortened V by 5 bases and J by 1 base, and 14 bases separated the two germline ends. CDR3 loop: CASSAWTARNTGELFF. Written as DNA, the CDR3 is TGTGCCAGCAGCGCCTGGACAGCCCGGAACACCGGGGAGCTGTTTTTT.

Comments on this clone: The junction departs from the called germline gene at one end, perhaps through a read error. V gene TRBV5-5 combines with J gene TRBJ2-1; perhaps TRBD1 as D (6 bases). This CDR3 is 13 amino acids long. Germline V lookup: CDR1 SGHKS, CDR2 YYEKEE (reference sequence). The CDR3 DNA reads TGCGCCAGCAGCCAAGCAGGGGCTGATGAGCAGTTCTTC. This translates into CASSQAGADEQFF.